Here is one T cell receptor (beta chain) with its context. Individuals aged roughly 18 to 95 years were recruited from 24 US areas. J was trimmed by 7 bases and V by 1 base; bases with no gene match: 11. The CDR3 sequence is 18 residues long. Germline CDR1 reads SEHNR; CDR2 reads FQNEAQ (reference sequence). This sample is drawn from a study of blood T cell repertoires in COVID-19. For the study at large: Sources were T cells, B-cell-depleted T cells, or PBMCs; the material itself was cDNA or gDNA.

Per the authors' pipeline: For nucleated cells, counts were estimated from reference gene primer amplification. Sequenced by immunoSEQ multiplex PCR; TCRdb stores in-frame clones only, minus some. The V and J calls and the clone size are those of that table, but D and trimming were determined from the DNA. Here the sample spans 250,000 to 300,000 clones, 85% to 90% being singletons. This TCR was sampled from a man aged 40-55 years who had recovered from COVID-19. The chain joins TRBV7-9 to TRBJ2-1; TRBD2 matches at 12 bases. The sequenced sample consisted of PBMCs or T cells enriched from blood (not recorded which). The CDR3 loop reads CASSLGSLAGGRNNEQFF. As DNA, the CDR3 is TGTGCCAGCAGCTTAGGTTCCCTAGCGGGGGGGCGAAATAATGAGCAGTTCTTC.